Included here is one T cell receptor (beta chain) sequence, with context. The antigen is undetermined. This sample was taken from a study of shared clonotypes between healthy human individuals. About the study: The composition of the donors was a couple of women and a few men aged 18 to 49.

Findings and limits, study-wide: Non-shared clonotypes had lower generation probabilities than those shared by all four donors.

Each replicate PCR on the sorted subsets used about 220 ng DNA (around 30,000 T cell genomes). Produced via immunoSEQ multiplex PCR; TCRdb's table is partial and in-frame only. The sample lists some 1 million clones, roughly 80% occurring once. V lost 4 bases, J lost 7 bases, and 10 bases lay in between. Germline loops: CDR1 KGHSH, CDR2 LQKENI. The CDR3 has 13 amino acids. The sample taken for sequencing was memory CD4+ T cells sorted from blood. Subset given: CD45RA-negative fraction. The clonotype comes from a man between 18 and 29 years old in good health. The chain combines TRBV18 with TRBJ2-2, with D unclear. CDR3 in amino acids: CASSRELYGELFF. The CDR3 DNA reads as TGTGCCAGCTCACGAGAGCTCTACGGGGAGCTGTTTTTT.